The clone carrying this T cell receptor (beta chain) appeared many times. This sample stems from a study of T-cell memory formation after mild COVID-19. The V end was cut by 3 bases, the J end by 4 bases, with 13 bases between. The V gene's germline CDR1 is KGHSH and CDR2 LQKENI. The length of the CDR3 is 14 residues. MiXCR was run by TCRdb on the 5' RACE reads, yielding one entry per CDR3 protein. The sample carries a few hundred thousand distinct CDR3 sequences, more than 15% recorded once. The chain uses TRBV18 and TRBJ2-7; D is undetermined. The clonotype originates from a man younger than 35 who had mild COVID-19 (a few samples of this study predate the infection). Cell type and time point are not known. The sequenced material came from PBMCs or a T cell subset sorted from them (not recorded which). The CDR3 is CASSPSQNLYEQYF. For the CDR3, the DNA is TGTGCCAGCTCACCCTCGCAGAACTTATACGAGCAGTACTTC.